This T cell receptor beta chain was captured in a study of blood T cell repertoires in COVID-19. Study-wide background: T cells, B-cell-depleted T cells, or PBMCs supplied cDNA or gDNA.

Germline V CDR1 and CDR2: SGHNT, YYREEE (reference sequence). V lost 0 bases to trimming and J lost 1 base, with 5 bases between them. The CDR3 spans 13 residues. Sequencing was performed with immunoSEQ multiplex PCR; in TCRdb, only in-frame clones are kept and a portion is missing. The table has around 35,000 clones, approximately 91% seen once. The V call is TRBV5-4, the J call TRBJ2-7; D possibly corresponds to TRBD1 (5 bases). The sequenced sample consisted of peripheral blood. This sequence originates from a man aged 55 to 70 with active COVID-19. The CDR3 DNA sequence: TGTGCCAGCAGCTTGGGACAGTCCTACGAGCAGTACTTC. Protein product: CASSLGQSYEQYF. The entire variable domain, with the rest obtained from reference TRBV5-4 and TRBJ2-7, is as follows: ETGVTQSPTHLIKTRGQQVTLRCSSQSGHNTVSWYQQALGQGPQFIFQYYREEENGRGNFPPRFSGLQFPNYSSELNVNALELDDSALYLCASSLGQSYEQYFGPGTRLTVT.